This TCR beta chain was found in a study of cytomegalovirus exposure and HLA in healthy donors. Study results and caveats: The Asian-associated ancestry cluster reportedly had fewer N-insertions than the approximately 670-donor mean in a later analysis. Analysis was performed later, and it showed HLA-associated TCR beta chains to be more clonally expanded than equally common others.

Donors likely had unrecorded immune exposures despite being nominally healthy when sampled. CDR3 size: 16 residues. The table lists this clone with a few counts. The antigen remains undetermined. PCR primers comprised 60 Vbeta and 13 Jbeta primers. Libraries were prepared by immunoSEQ multiplex PCR; TCRdb keeps only in-frame clonotypes and omits some of them. Of 200,000 to 300,000 clones listed, over 80% were seen once; the top ten hold approximately 5.3%. This receptor was obtained from a woman between 40 and 55 years old in good health and CMV-seropositive. The sample consisted of PBMCs. This chain connects TRBV12-2 to TRBJ2-7; the D segment call TRBD1 is taken from the table without a DNA check. TRBV12-2 is annotated as a pseudogene. CDR3 region: CASRLAADRVTHEQYF. In DNA form, the CDR3 reads TGTGCAAGTCGCTTAGCTGCAGACAGGGTTACACACGAGCAGTACTTC.